Listed below are T cell receptor beta chains from one sample, sequenced in a study of PD-1 blockade in classical Hodgkin lymphoma. Some clones are missing from TCRdb's copy, which holds only in-frame ones; the method was immunoSEQ multiplex PCR. The sample has tens of thousands of clones, just over 75% seen once. The starting material was peripheral blood mononuclear cells (PBMCs), obtained before the fourth cycle of nivolumab. The receptors were sampled from a human donor with classical Hodgkin lymphoma. The CDR3 runs from the conserved cysteine through the conserved F or W. Fields, in order: V gene, clone size, D gene, J gene, CDR3 DNA, CDR3 protein. The D gene is left open where the match is weak. Clone size, where shown, is once, few, many, or a class for clones that have expanded.

TRBV7-3	few	TRBD1	TRBJ1-2	TGTGCCAGCAGCCCCTCGGCAGGGGGAAACTATGGCTACACCTTC	CASSPSAGGNYGYTF
TRBV7-6	.	.	TRBJ2-2	TGTGCCAGCAGCTCATTACCGGGGAACACCGGGGAGCTGTTTTTT	CASSSLPGNTGELFF
TRBV27	.	.	TRBJ2-7	TGTGCCAGCAGTTATTCCATCGGGACAAAAATTTACGAGCAGTACTTC	CASSYSIGTKIYEQYF
TRBV9	.	.	TRBJ1-1	TGTGCCAGCAGCCCAAGTGGGGGGGGAGGCACTGAAGCTTTCTTT	CASSPSGGGGTEAFF
TRBV7-2	.	.	TRBJ2-7	TGTGCCAGCAGCTTAGTGGCAACCTACGAGCAGTACTTC	CASSLVATYEQYF
TRBV19	few	.	TRBJ1-2	TGTGCCAGTACCCCCCGGGACGTTCCCTATGGCTACACCTTC	CASTPRDVPYGYTF
TRBV27	.	TRBD1	TRBJ2-1	TGTGCCAGCAGTTTATGGAGACAGGGGGGGAATGAGCAGTTCTTC	CASSLWRQGGNEQFF
TRBV15	once	TRBD2	TRBJ2-2	TGTGCCACTCATCCGGGACTACCCACCGGGGAGCTGTTTTTT	CATHPGLPTGELFF
TRBV29-1	.	.	TRBJ1-3	TGCAGCGTTGAAGATCTAGGAAACAGCACTGGAAACACCATATATTTT	CSVEDLGNSTGNTIYF
TRBV5-4	.	.	TRBJ2-7	TGTGCCAGCAGCTTGGGGCAGTTCCACTACGAGCAGTACTTC	CASSLGQFHYEQYF
TRBV5-1	once	.	TRBJ2-2	TGCGCCAGCAGCCCCGGGACAGACTTCCGGAGGGGCGGGGAGCTGTTTTTT	CASSPGTDFRRGGELFF
TRBV11-1	.	.	TRBJ2-7	TGTGCCAGCAGCGGACACAGCACAGGGAGCTCCTACGAGCAGTACTTC	CASSGHSTGSSYEQYF
TRBV10-3	.	TRBD1	TRBJ1-1	TGTGCCATCAGAGTCTCAGGGGGCCGGAACACTGAAGCTTTCTTT	CAIRVSGGRNTEAFF
TRBV11-2	.	.	TRBJ1-2	TGTGCCAGCAGCTTAGATGGGACCGCCTATGGCTACACCTTC	CASSLDGTAYGYTF
TRBV6-1	.	.	TRBJ2-7	TGTGCCAGCCTCACTGACTACGAGCAGTACTTC	CASLTDYEQYF
TRBV28	.	TRBD1	TRBJ1-5	TGTGCCAGCAGTTTAATCGTGACAGGGGTAAATCGCAATCAGCCCCAGCATTTT	CASSLIVTGVNRNQPQHF
TRBV28	.	TRBD2	TRBJ2-2	TGTGCCAGCAGTCTCGCTTTGTCGGGGGGTACCGGGGAGCTGTTTTTT	CASSLALSGGTGELFF
TRBV27	.	TRBD2	TRBJ2-3	TGTGCCAGCGTTGAGCGGGGGGGGGCCTACCTCTATACGCAGTATTTT	CASVERGGAYLYTQYF
TRBV10-3	few	.	TRBJ2-2	TGTGCCATCAGTCGACTAGATGCCGGGGAGCTGTTTTTT	CAISRLDAGELFF
TRBV27	.	.	TRBJ1-2	TGTGCCAGCAGTTTAACTCGGAATCTGGCCTATGGCTACACCTTC	CASSLTRNLAYGYTF
TRBV6-5	.	.	TRBJ1-1	TGTGCCAGCAGTTACGATTGGACAGACGCGATAGCTTTCTTT	CASSYDWTDAIAFF
TRBV27	.	TRBD1	TRBJ2-7	TGTGCCAGCAGCTACCACCACCCCAGGGGGTCCTACGAGCAGTACTTC	CASSYHHPRGSYEQYF
TRBV7-2	.	.	TRBJ2-2	TGTGCCAGCAGCCTGGGTCCTGTAGGGAGCGCCACCGGGGAGCTGTTTTTT	CASSLGPVGSATGELFF
TRBV5-8	.	.	TRBJ1-1	TGTGCCAGCAGTCCATGGGGGGGAGCGAACACTGAAGCTTTCTTT	CASSPWGGANTEAFF
TRBV7-3	.	.	TRBJ2-5	TGTGCCAGTTCGGGGGGCTTTTTTGAGACCCAGTACTTC	CASSGGFFETQYF
TRBV9	few	.	TRBJ2-7	TGTGCCAGCAGCCCCCAACGGGTCAGGGGCCACGAGCAGTACTTC	CASSPQRVRGHEQYF
TRBV5-4	.	TRBD2	TRBJ2-2	TGTGCCAGCAGCGGTAGCGGGGGGCCGAACACCGGGGAGCTGTTTTTT	CASSGSGGPNTGELFF
TRBV11-2	.	.	TRBJ1-4	TGTGCCAGCAGCTCCCAGGGGCCCCTTAATGAAAAACTGTTTTTT	CASSSQGPLNEKLFF
TRBV7-3	.	.	TRBJ2-1	TGTGCCAGCAGTCGGATGGGTACCTACAATGAGCAGTTCTTC	CASSRMGTYNEQFF
TRBV19	once	.	TRBJ2-6	TGTGCCAGTAGTATACAGGCTTACTGGTACTCTGGGGCCAACGTCCTGACTTTC	CASSIQAYWYSGANVLTF
TRBV5-4	.	TRBD1	TRBJ1-2	TGTGCCAGCAGCGCTCTTATAGACAGGGGCTATGGCTACACCTTC	CASSALIDRGYGYTF
TRBV6-1	.	TRBD2	TRBJ2-7	TGTGCCAGCAGGATGGGACGGGGAGGGTACGAGCAGTACTTC	CASRMGRGGYEQYF
TRBV7-3	.	.	TRBJ2-2	TGTGCCAGCAGCCCCCGCCACGGGCTTAACACCGGGGAGCTGTTTTTT	CASSPRHGLNTGELFF
TRBV5-6	few	TRBD1	TRBJ1-5	TGTGCCAGCAGCCGGACAGGCGAACTCAATCAGCCCCAGCATTTT	CASSRTGELNQPQHF
TRBV7-8	.	.	TRBJ2-5	TGTGCCAGCAGCTTAGCCGGCCAGTACCACCAAGAGACCCAGTACTTC	CASSLAGQYHQETQYF
TRBV4-3	.	.	TRBJ1-5	TGCGCCAGCAGCCAAGAGTATGGCAATCAGCCCCAGCATTTT	CASSQEYGNQPQHF
TRBV18	.	.	TRBJ2-7	TGTGCCAGCTCACCACGGTCCAGGTACGAGCAGTACTTC	CASSPRSRYEQYF
TRBV7-8	few	TRBD1	TRBJ1-5	TGTGCCAGCAGCCTCGGGACAGGGATCTCCAATCAGCCCCAGCATTTT	CASSLGTGISNQPQHF
TRBV7-8	.	TRBD1	TRBJ1-5	TGTGCCAGCAGCTCCGGGACAGGCAATCAGCCCCAGCATTTT	CASSSGTGNQPQHF
TRBV5-4	.	.	TRBJ2-5	TGTGCCAGCAGCTCGCACGGAGGTCGAGCAGGGCCGGAGACCCAGTACTTC	CASSSHGGRAGPETQYF
TRBV6-5	.	.	TRBJ2-7	TGTGCCAGCAGTTTGGGCACCTCCTACGAGCAGTACTTC	CASSLGTSYEQYF
TRBV2	.	.	TRBJ1-4	TGTGCCAGCAAAGAGACGGACTATGAAAAACTGTTTTTT	CASKETDYEKLFF
TRBV7-9	once	.	TRBJ2-3	TGTGCCAGCAGCTTAGTTCCCGATACGCAGTATTTT	CASSLVPDTQYF
TRBV5-1	.	.	TRBJ2-3	TGCGCCAGCAGCTACGAAACAGATACGCAGTATTTT	CASSYETDTQYF
TRBV20-1	few	.	TRBJ1-1	TGCAGTGGGACAGATGAATCTGAAGCTTTCTTT	CSGTDESEAFF
TRBV11-2	.	.	TRBJ2-7	TGTGCCAGCAGCTTAGGTGGGCGCTACGAGCAGTACTTC	CASSLGGRYEQYF
TRBV2	.	.	TRBJ2-2	TGTGCCAGCTTAGTGCCAGGCCCCTCCGGGGAGCTGTTTTTT	CASLVPGPSGELFF
TRBV29-1	.	.	TRBJ2-3	TGCAGCGTTCGCAGGGCAGATACGCAGTATTTT	CSVRRADTQYF
TRBV18	.	TRBD2	TRBJ2-3	TGTGCCAGCTCACCTCTACATGTTCGGAGCGGGGGGGCTAGCACAGATACGCAGTATTTT	CASSPLHVRSGGASTDTQYF
TRBV2	few	TRBD1	TRBJ1-1	TGTGCCAGGTTACAGGGGACCACTGAAGCTTTCTTT	CARLQGTTEAFF